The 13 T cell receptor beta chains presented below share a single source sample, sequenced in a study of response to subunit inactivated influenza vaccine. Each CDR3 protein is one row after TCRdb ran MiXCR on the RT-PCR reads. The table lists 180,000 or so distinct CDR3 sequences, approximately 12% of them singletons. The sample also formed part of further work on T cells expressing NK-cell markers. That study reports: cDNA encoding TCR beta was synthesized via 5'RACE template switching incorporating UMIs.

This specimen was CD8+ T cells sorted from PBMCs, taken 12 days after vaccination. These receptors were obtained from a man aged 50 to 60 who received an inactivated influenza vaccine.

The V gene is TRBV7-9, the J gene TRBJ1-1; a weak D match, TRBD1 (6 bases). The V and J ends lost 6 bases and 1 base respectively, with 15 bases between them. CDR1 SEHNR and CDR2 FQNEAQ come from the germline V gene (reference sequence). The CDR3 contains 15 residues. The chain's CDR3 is CASRSIGQSNTEAFF. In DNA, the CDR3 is TGTGCCAGCAGATCAATAGGACAGTCGAACACTGAAGCTTTCTTT.

The DNA for the CDR3 is TGTGCCAGCAGCAGCCGTGGGACAGAAGGCGAGCAGTACTTC. Translated: CASSSRGTEGEQYF. This rearrangement joins TRBV11-2 to TRBJ2-7; TRBD1 agrees at 7 bases. This CDR3 has 14 residues. CDR1 and CDR2 from the germline V gene are SGHAT and FQNNGV. V shed 5 bases and J 6 bases; nucleotides not matched to a gene: 10.

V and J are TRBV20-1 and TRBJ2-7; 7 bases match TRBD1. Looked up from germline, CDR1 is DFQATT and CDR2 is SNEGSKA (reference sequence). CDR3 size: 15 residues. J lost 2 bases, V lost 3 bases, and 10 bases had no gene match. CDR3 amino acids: CSASGHTGDAYEQYF. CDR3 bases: TGCAGTGCTAGTGGCCATACAGGGGACGCCTACGAGCAGTACTTC.

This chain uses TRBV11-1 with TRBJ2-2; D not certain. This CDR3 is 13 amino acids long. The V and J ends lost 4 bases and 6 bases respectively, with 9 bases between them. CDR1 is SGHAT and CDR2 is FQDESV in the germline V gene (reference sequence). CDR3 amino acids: CASSSTLAGELFF. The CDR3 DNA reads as TGTGCCAGCAGCTCTACATTAGCCGGGGAGCTGTTTTTT.

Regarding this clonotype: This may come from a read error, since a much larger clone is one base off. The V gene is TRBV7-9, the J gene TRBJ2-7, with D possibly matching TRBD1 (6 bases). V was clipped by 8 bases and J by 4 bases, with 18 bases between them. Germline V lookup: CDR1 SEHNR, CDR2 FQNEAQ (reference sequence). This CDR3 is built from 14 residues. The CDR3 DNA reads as TGTGCCAGCTGCCACCCGGACAGAGAATACGAGCAGTACTTC. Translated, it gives CASCHPDREYEQYF.

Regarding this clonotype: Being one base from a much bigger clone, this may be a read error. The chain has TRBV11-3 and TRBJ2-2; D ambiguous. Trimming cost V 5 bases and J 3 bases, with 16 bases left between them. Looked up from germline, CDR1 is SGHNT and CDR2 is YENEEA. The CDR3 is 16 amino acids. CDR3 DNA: TGTGCCAGCAGCGCTAGTATGGCACAACACACCGGGGAGCTGTTTTTT. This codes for CASSASMAQHTGELFF.

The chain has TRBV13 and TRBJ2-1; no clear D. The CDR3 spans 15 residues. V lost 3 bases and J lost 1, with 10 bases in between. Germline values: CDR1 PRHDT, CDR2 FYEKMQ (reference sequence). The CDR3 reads CASSFLSSSYNEQFF. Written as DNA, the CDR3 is TGTGCCAGCAGCTTCCTGTCGAGTTCCTACAATGAGCAGTTCTTC.

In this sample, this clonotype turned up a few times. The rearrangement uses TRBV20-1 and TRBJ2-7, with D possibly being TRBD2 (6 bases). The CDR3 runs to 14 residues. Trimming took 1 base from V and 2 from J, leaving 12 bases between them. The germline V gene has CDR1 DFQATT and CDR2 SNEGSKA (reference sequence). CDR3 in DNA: TGCAGTGCTAGAGCACCGCAGCGGGCCTACGAGCAGTACTTC. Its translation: CSARAPQRAYEQYF.

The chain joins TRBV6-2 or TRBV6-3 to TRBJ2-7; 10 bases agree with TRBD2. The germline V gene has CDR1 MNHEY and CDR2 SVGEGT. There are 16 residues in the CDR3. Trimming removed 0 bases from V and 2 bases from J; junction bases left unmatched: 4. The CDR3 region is CASSYSRLAGAYEQYF. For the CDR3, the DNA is TGTGCCAGCAGTTACTCGCGTCTAGCGGGAGCCTACGAGCAGTACTTC.

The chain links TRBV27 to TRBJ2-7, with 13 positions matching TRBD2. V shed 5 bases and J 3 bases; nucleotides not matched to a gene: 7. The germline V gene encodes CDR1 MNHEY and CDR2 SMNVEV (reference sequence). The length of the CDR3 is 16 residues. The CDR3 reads CASSEGLAGTFYEQYF. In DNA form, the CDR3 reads TGTGCCAGCAGTGAGGGACTAGCGGGAACGTTCTACGAGCAGTACTTC.

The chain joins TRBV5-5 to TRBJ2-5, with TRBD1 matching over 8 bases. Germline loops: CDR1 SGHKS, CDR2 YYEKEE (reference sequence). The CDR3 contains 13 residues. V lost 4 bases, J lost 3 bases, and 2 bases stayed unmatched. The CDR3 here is CASSQTGEETQYF. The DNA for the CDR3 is TGTGCCAGCAGCCAGACAGGGGAAGAGACCCAGTACTTC.

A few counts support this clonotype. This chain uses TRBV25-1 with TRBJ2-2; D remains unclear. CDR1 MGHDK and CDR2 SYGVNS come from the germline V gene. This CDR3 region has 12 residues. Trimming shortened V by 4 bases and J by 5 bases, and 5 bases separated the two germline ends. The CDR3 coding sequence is TGTGCCAGCAGTGCTACAACCGGGGAGCTGTTTTTT. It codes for CASSATTGELFF.

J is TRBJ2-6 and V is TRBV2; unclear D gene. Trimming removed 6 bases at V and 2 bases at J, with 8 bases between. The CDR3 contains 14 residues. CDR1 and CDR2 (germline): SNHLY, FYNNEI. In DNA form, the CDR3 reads TGTGCCAGCAGAGCCGAAACTGGGGCCAACGTCCTGACTTTC. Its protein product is CASRAETGANVLTF.